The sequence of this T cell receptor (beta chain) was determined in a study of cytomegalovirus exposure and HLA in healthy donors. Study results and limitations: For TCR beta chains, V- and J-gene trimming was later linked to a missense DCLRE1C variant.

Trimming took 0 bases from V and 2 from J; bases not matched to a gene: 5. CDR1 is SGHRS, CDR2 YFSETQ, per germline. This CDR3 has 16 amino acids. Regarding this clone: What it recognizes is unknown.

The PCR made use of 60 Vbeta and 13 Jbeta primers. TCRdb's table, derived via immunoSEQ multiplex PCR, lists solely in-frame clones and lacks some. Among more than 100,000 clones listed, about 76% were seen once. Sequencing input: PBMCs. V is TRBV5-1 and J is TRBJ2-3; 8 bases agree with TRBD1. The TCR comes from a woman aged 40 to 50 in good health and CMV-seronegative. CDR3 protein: CASSLAQGGYTDTQYF. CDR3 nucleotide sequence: TGCGCCAGCAGCTTGGCACAGGGGGGATACACAGATACGCAGTATTTT.